The rows below give T cell receptor beta chains drawn from one sample of a study of OX40 agonist ivuxolimab in advanced cancers. Repertoires were generated with immunoSEQ multiplex PCR, while TCRdb's copy carries only in-frame clones and drops some. Of tens of thousands of clones listed, 87% are singletons. The sample consisted of CD4+ or CD8+ T cells sorted from blood, taken in a trial of the OX40 agonist ivuxolimab. The receptor set was obtained from an adult with an advanced solid tumor such as melanoma, head and neck, liver or kidney cancer. CDR3s include the opening cysteine and the closing phenylalanine or tryptophan. D genes are given only for firm matches. Clone size is shown for a subset of rows, as once, few, many or a class of expanded clone.

CDR3 DNA: TGTGCCAGCAGCTTCGGGGGCCCTGCGGAGACCCAGTACTTC; CDR3 protein: CASSFGGPAETQYF; D gene: NA; clone size: once; V gene: TRBV7-9; J gene: TRBJ2-5
CDR3 DNA: TGTGCCAGCAGCCAAGAAGGTCTCTCGGCGGGCTATGGCTACACCTTC; CDR3 protein: CASSQEGLSAGYGYTF; D gene: NA; clone size: NA; V gene: TRBV7-9; J gene: TRBJ1-2
CDR3 DNA: TGTGCCAGCAGCCCTACTAGCGGCGGACGCACAGATACGCAGTATTTT; CDR3 protein: CASSPTSGGRTDTQYF; D gene: TRBD2; clone size: NA; V gene: TRBV11-3; J gene: TRBJ2-3
CDR3 DNA: TGTGCCAGCAGCCTCGACAGCTATAGCAATCAGCCCCAGCATTTT; CDR3 protein: CASSLDSYSNQPQHF; D gene: NA; clone size: NA; V gene: TRBV11-1; J gene: TRBJ1-5
CDR3 DNA: TGTGCCAGCAGCTGGCGGGGTAGCACTGAAGCTTTCTTT; CDR3 protein: CASSWRGSTEAFF; D gene: NA; clone size: NA; V gene: TRBV5-8; J gene: TRBJ1-1
CDR3 DNA: TGTGCCAGCAGCCAAGGGGACAGGTTGAAGGTGTTGGACTATGGCTACACCTTC; CDR3 protein: CASSQGDRLKVLDYGYTF; D gene: TRBD1; clone size: NA; V gene: TRBV4-2; J gene: TRBJ1-2
CDR3 DNA: TGTGCCAGCTCACCATACCGGGACAGTTTGAACACTGAAGCTTTCTTT; CDR3 protein: CASSPYRDSLNTEAFF; D gene: TRBD1; clone size: NA; V gene: TRBV18; J gene: TRBJ1-1
CDR3 DNA: TGTGCCAGCAGTAGGACAGAAGCCGAGCAGTACTTC; CDR3 protein: CASSRTEAEQYF; D gene: NA; clone size: NA; V gene: TRBV6-5; J gene: TRBJ2-7
CDR3 DNA: TGTGCCAGCAGAGACGGGGGGGCTGAAGCTTTCTTT; CDR3 protein: CASRDGGAEAFF; D gene: NA; clone size: few; V gene: TRBV6-5; J gene: TRBJ1-1
CDR3 DNA: TGTGCCAGCAGCTTAGTTGGGACAGCAAAGGGCTACACCTTC; CDR3 protein: CASSLVGTAKGYTF; D gene: TRBD1; clone size: NA; V gene: TRBV7-9; J gene: TRBJ1-2
CDR3 DNA: TGCGCCAGCAGCCAAGACTCCCGGGGTGGCAGCAATCAGCCCCAGCATTTT; CDR3 protein: CASSQDSRGGSNQPQHF; D gene: NA; clone size: NA; V gene: TRBV4-1; J gene: TRBJ1-5
CDR3 DNA: TGTGCCAGCAGCCCTTGGACTAGCGGGACAGATACGCAGTATTTT; CDR3 protein: CASSPWTSGTDTQYF; D gene: TRBD2; clone size: NA; V gene: TRBV14; J gene: TRBJ2-3
CDR3 DNA: TGTGCCAGCAGATACCAGACAGGGGTTAACACCGGGGAGCTGTTTTTT; CDR3 protein: CASRYQTGVNTGELFF; D gene: TRBD1; clone size: NA; V gene: TRBV5-8; J gene: TRBJ2-2
CDR3 DNA: TGTGCCAGCAGTTACACAGGACAGGGCTCCTACGAGCAGTACTTC; CDR3 protein: CASSYTGQGSYEQYF; D gene: TRBD1; clone size: NA; V gene: TRBV6-5; J gene: TRBJ2-7
CDR3 DNA: TGTGCCAGCAGCTTATTCGCAGGGCAAGAGACCCAGTACTTC; CDR3 protein: CASSLFAGQETQYF; D gene: NA; clone size: once; V gene: TRBV11-3; J gene: TRBJ2-5
CDR3 DNA: TGTGCCAGCAGCTCAATGAGCAATCAGCCCCAGCATTTT; CDR3 protein: CASSSMSNQPQHF; D gene: NA; clone size: NA; V gene: TRBV5-8; J gene: TRBJ1-5
CDR3 DNA: TGTGCCAGCTCACCACCTTCTACGGGAGGGTCCTACAATGAGCAGTTCTTC; CDR3 protein: CASSPPSTGGSYNEQFF; D gene: TRBD2; clone size: NA; V gene: TRBV18; J gene: TRBJ2-1
CDR3 DNA: TGTGCCAGCAGCTTAGAGCGGGCGAGCACAGATACGCAGTATTTT; CDR3 protein: CASSLERASTDTQYF; D gene: NA; clone size: NA; V gene: TRBV7-9; J gene: TRBJ2-3
CDR3 DNA: TGTGCCAGCAGGGAGGATGGCTACACCTTC; CDR3 protein: CASREDGYTF; D gene: NA; clone size: medium-sized; V gene: TRBV6-1; J gene: TRBJ1-2
CDR3 DNA: TGTGCCAGCAGTCAAACCTACCCCCACTATGGCTACACCTTC; CDR3 protein: CASSQTYPHYGYTF; D gene: NA; clone size: NA; V gene: TRBV6-1; J gene: TRBJ1-2
CDR3 DNA: TGTGCCAGCAGTTACCGCGGGGTAGCGGGTCGGGATACGCAGTATTTT; CDR3 protein: CASSYRGVAGRDTQYF; D gene: TRBD2; clone size: NA; V gene: TRBV6-5; J gene: TRBJ2-3
CDR3 DNA: TGTGCCAGCTCACCGGACTTCACAGATACGCAGTATTTT; CDR3 protein: CASSPDFTDTQYF; D gene: NA; clone size: NA; V gene: TRBV18; J gene: TRBJ2-3
CDR3 DNA: TGTGCCAGCAGTTTATTGGTTGGAGGGGCCGGACAGGGGGCTAACTATGGCTACACCTTC; CDR3 protein: CASSLLVGGAGQGANYGYTF; D gene: TRBD1; clone size: NA; V gene: TRBV28; J gene: TRBJ1-2
CDR3 DNA: TGTGCCAGCAGTGACCTCACTAGCAGCACAGATACGCAGTATTTT; CDR3 protein: CASSDLTSSTDTQYF; D gene: NA; clone size: NA; V gene: TRBV6-1; J gene: TRBJ2-3
CDR3 DNA: TGTGCCAGCAGCCAGGGACGGGTTGGGACTATCCCCACAGATACGCAGTATTTT; CDR3 protein: CASSQGRVGTIPTDTQYF; D gene: TRBD2; clone size: NA; V gene: TRBV11-3; J gene: TRBJ2-3
CDR3 DNA: TGTGCCAGCACCGCGACAGGGGGAGGGGAGCAGTACTTC; CDR3 protein: CASTATGGGEQYF; D gene: TRBD1; clone size: NA; V gene: TRBV7-9; J gene: TRBJ2-7
CDR3 DNA: TGTGCCAGCACATATGCGGAGTGGACAGCTTTCTTT; CDR3 protein: CASTYAEWTAFF; D gene: NA; clone size: NA; V gene: TRBV6-1; J gene: TRBJ1-1
CDR3 DNA: TGTGCCAGCAGAGGGACAGGGGGCGTTAACACTGAAGCTTTCTTT; CDR3 protein: CASRGTGGVNTEAFF; D gene: TRBD1; clone size: NA; V gene: TRBV9; J gene: TRBJ1-1
CDR3 DNA: TGTGCCAGCAGCTTAATGAGCGGTAGAGATACGCAGTATTTT; CDR3 protein: CASSLMSGRDTQYF; D gene: NA; clone size: NA; V gene: TRBV7-3; J gene: TRBJ2-3
CDR3 DNA: TGCGCCAGCAGCTTGGACGGGTATCAGCCCCAGCATTTT; CDR3 protein: CASSLDGYQPQHF; D gene: NA; clone size: NA; V gene: TRBV5-1; J gene: TRBJ1-5
CDR3 DNA: TGTGCCAGCAGTGAAATTGGGCTAGCGGGAGATACGCAGTATTTT; CDR3 protein: CASSEIGLAGDTQYF; D gene: TRBD2; clone size: NA; V gene: TRBV2; J gene: TRBJ2-3
CDR3 DNA: TGTGCCAGCAGCTTTCAGGGGACCGCCCTCCATGAGCAGTTCTTC; CDR3 protein: CASSFQGTALHEQFF; D gene: NA; clone size: NA; V gene: TRBV5-8; J gene: TRBJ2-1
CDR3 DNA: TGTGCCAGCGGACAGGGCCTGTTCACCTCAGATACGCAGTATTTT; CDR3 protein: CASGQGLFTSDTQYF; D gene: TRBD1; clone size: NA; V gene: TRBV11-2; J gene: TRBJ2-3
CDR3 DNA: TGCGCCAGCAGCCACCAGACTAGCGGCCAAGAGACCCAGTACTTC; CDR3 protein: CASSHQTSGQETQYF; D gene: TRBD2; clone size: once; V gene: TRBV4-1; J gene: TRBJ2-5
CDR3 DNA: TGTGCCAGTAGTATGACTAACTATGGCTACACCTTC; CDR3 protein: CASSMTNYGYTF; D gene: NA; clone size: NA; V gene: TRBV19; J gene: TRBJ1-2
CDR3 DNA: TGTGCCAGCAGCCCCTCAGATGGACTAGCGGGTACCTACGAGCAGTACTTC; CDR3 protein: CASSPSDGLAGTYEQYF; D gene: TRBD2; clone size: NA; V gene: TRBV5-8; J gene: TRBJ2-7
CDR3 DNA: TGTGCCAGCAGCTTAGGCGATATAGCGGGAGGTGCCGAGACCCAGTACTTC; CDR3 protein: CASSLGDIAGGAETQYF; D gene: TRBD2; clone size: medium-sized; V gene: TRBV11-2; J gene: TRBJ2-5